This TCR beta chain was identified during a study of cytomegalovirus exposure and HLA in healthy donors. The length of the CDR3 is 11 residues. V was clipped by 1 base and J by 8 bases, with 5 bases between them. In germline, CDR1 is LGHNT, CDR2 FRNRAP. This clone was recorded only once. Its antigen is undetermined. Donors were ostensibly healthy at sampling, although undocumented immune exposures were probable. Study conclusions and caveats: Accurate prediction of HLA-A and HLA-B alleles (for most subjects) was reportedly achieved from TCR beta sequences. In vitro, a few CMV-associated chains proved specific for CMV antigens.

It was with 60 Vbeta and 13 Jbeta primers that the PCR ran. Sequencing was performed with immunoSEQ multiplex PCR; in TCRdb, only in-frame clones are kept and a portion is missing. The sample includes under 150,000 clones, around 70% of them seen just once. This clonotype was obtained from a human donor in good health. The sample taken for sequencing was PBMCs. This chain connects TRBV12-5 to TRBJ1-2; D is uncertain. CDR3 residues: CASGLGLGYTF. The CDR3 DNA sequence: TGTGCTAGTGGTTTGGGTCTCGGCTACACCTTC.